Listed below are T cell receptor beta chains from one sample, sequenced in a study of T cells in Graves' hyperthyroidism and ophthalmopathy. TCRdb reanalysed the multiplex PCR reads using MiXCR and keeps one entry per CDR3 protein. The sample lists roughly 280,000 distinct CDR3 sequences; 22% were seen once. Material for sequencing was blood. The receptors come from a man aged 30 to 39 with Graves' ophthalmopathy. CDR3s include the opening cysteine and the closing phenylalanine or tryptophan.

J: TRBJ2-5
V: TRBV7-2
CDR3: CASSLGGLAGFQETQYF

J: TRBJ2-7
V: TRBV4-1
CDR3: CASSQRGWRASSYEQYF

J: TRBJ1-5
V: TRBV20-1
CDR3: CSASPAQYSNQPQHF

J: TRBJ2-2
V: TRBV18
CDR3: CASLSLAGGSGELFF

J: TRBJ2-2
V: TRBV27
CDR3: CASSFRSIGTGFNTRELFF

J: TRBJ2-2
V: TRBV3-1
CDR3: CASSRTSGWNTGELFF

J: TRBJ1-5
V: TRBV6-5
CDR3: CASSYLRQEISNQPQHF

J: TRBJ1-6
V: TRBV7-2
CDR3: CASSPGLHNSPLHF

J: TRBJ2-7
V: TRBV12-3/TRBV12-4
CDR3: CASSSSGTSGKYEQYF

J: TRBJ2-7
V: TRBV27
CDR3: CASTGTYPYEQYF

J: TRBJ2-7
V: TRBV14
CDR3: CASSQVSGKIYEQYF

J: TRBJ1-1
V: TRBV10-2
CDR3: CASQWGQVDTEAFF

J: TRBJ2-7
V: TRBV11-1
CDR3: CASSLGGGSVYEQYF

J: TRBJ2-1
V: TRBV11-2
CDR3: CASSLSGYAYNEQFF

J: TRBJ2-1
V: TRBV11-3
CDR3: CASSLTAGGYNEQFF

J: TRBJ2-7
V: TRBV28
CDR3: CASSSPTSGRATFSYEQYF

J: TRBJ2-2
V: TRBV9
CDR3: CASSVRLAGGEGTGELFF

J: TRBJ1-1
V: TRBV9
CDR3: CASSGGLDRVNTEAFF

J: TRBJ2-1
V: TRBV27
CDR3: CASSTSTRGSYNEQFF